The sample holds many counts of the clone carrying this TCR beta chain. No antigen is known for it. Time point: healthy volunteer bleed at 2 weeks. The starting material, unfractionated whole blood, was used for total RNA extraction. The study used a library that attached unique molecular identifiers to individual cDNA molecules. Per the original methods: From about 22,000 to 700,000 TCRs were found per sample, with a median of approximately 96,000. TCRdb passed the RACE reads through MiXCR, listing each CDR3 protein once. TCRdb's processing, not the study's, gives the V and J calls here. In the table there are roughly 130,000 distinct CDR3 sequences, approximately 9.1% of which are singletons. The record originates from a study of human T cells and chemical hapten exposure. Background on the study: Variation in per-sample TCR yields came mainly from small pooled library volume differences.

Study results and caveats: There was no change with DPC sensitization in TCRs above 1 in 1000 frequency.

The origin of this receptor is a male donor in good health. Some clones in this sample may be carry-over from other donors' samples. What was sequenced was whole blood.

The CDR3 sequence is CASSLGGSQPQHF. DNA for the CDR3: TGTGCCAGCAGCTTGGGGGGCTCTCAGCCCCAGCATTTT. This chain uses TRBV5-4 with TRBJ1-5; D possibly corresponds to TRBD1 (5 bases). The CDR3 length is 13 residues. Deletions cut 0 bases from V and 6 bases from J, with 7 bases between. Germline-derived CDR1 and CDR2 are SGHNT and YYREEE (reference sequence). Drawing the rest from reference TRBV5-4 and TRBJ1-5, the complete variable domain is ETGVTQSPTHLIKTRGQQVTLRCSSQSGHNTVSWYQQALGQGPQFIFQYYREEENGRGNFPPRFSGLQFPNYSSELNVNALELDDSALYLCASSLGGSQPQHFGDGTRLSIL.